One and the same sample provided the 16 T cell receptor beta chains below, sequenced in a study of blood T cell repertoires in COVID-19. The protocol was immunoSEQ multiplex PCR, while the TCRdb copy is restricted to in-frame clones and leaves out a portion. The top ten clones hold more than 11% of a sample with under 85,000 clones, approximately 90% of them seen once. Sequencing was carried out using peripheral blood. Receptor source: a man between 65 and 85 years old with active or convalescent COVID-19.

This chain's CDR3 is CASSPSQEAFF. The CDR3 DNA reads TGTGCCAGCTCACCAAGTCAGGAAGCTTTCTTT. V and J are TRBV18 and TRBJ1-1; D is ambiguous. Germline CDR1 KGHSH, CDR2 LQKENI. The ends were cut back, 2 bases at V and 8 bases at J, with 6 bases in the middle. This CDR3 is built from 11 residues.

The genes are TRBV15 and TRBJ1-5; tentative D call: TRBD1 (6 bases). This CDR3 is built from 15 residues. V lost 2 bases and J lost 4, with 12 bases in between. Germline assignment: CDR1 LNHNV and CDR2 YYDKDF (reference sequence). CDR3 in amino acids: CATSRSRGPNQPQHF. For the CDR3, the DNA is TGTGCCACCAGCAGATCCAGGGGTCCTAATCAGCCCCAGCATTTT.

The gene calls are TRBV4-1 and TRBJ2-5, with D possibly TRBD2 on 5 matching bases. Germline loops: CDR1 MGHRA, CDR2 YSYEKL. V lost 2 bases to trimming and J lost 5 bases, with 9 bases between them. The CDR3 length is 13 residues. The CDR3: CASSQRGSETQYF. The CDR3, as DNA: TGCGCCAGCAGCCAACGGGGTTCGGAGACCCAGTACTTC.

CDR3: CAWNPQGNQPQHF. The CDR3 bases are TGTGCCTGGAACCCACAGGGCAATCAGCCCCAGCATTTT. The rearrangement links TRBV30 to TRBJ1-5; D possibly corresponds to TRBD1 (5 bases). Trimming cost V 4 bases and J 2 bases, with 9 bases left between them. Germline values: CDR1 GTSNPN, CDR2 SVGIG (reference sequence). The CDR3 runs to 13 residues.

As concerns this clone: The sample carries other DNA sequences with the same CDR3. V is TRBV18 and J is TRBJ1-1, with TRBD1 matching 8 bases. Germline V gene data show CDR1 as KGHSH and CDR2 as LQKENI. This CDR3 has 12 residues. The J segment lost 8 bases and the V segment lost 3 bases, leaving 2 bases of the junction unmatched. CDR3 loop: CASSPRTGEAFF. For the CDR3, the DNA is TGTGCCAGCTCACCTCGGACAGGGGAAGCTTTCTTT.

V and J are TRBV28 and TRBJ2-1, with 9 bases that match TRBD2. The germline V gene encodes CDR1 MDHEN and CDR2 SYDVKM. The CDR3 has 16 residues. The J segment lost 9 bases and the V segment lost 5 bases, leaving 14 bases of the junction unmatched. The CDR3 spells CASSPSDSGRTGEQFF. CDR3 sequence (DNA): TGTGCCAGCAGTCCCAGTGATAGCGGGAGAACAGGTGAGCAGTTCTTC.

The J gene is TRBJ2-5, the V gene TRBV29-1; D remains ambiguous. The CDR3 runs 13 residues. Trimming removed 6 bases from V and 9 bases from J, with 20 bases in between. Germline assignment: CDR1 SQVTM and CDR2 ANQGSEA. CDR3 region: CSVTMANGAPQYF. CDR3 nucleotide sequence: TGCAGCGTCACGATGGCAAATGGAGCGCCCCAGTACTTC.

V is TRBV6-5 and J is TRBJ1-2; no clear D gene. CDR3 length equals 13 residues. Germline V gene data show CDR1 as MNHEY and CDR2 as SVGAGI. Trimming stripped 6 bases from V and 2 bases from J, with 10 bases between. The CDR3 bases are TGTGCCAGCAGGGAGGGTAGGAACTATGGCTACACCTTC. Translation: CASREGRNYGYTF.

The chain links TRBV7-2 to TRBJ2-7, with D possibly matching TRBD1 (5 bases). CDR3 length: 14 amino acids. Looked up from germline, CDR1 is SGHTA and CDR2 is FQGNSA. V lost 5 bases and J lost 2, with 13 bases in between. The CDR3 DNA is TGTGCCAGCAGCCCTATGCAGGGTCCCTACGAGCAGTACTTC. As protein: CASSPMQGPYEQYF.

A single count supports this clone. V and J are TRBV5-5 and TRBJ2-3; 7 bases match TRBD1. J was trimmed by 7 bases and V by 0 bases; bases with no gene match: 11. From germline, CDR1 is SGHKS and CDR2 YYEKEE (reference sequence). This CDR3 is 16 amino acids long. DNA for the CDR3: TGTGCCAGCAGCTTGGAAAGGGACAGTCAATTGTATACGCAGTATTTT. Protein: CASSLERDSQLYTQYF.

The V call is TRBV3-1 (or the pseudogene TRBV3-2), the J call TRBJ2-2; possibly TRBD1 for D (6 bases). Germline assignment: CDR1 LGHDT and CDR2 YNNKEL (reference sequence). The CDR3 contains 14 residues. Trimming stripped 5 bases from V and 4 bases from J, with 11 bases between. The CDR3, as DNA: TGTGCCAGCAGCTCAACAGGGATCACCGGGGAGCTGTTTTTT. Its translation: CASSSTGITGELFF.

As DNA, the CDR3 is TGCGCCAGCAGCCCATACAGAAGTTACACTGAAGCTTTCTTT. Translated, it gives CASSPYRSYTEAFF. The rearrangement joins TRBV5-1 to TRBJ1-1, with D unclear. CDR1 is SGHRS and CDR2 is YFSETQ in the germline V gene. V was trimmed by 4 bases and J by 3 bases, leaving 13 bases between them. CDR3 length: 14 residues.

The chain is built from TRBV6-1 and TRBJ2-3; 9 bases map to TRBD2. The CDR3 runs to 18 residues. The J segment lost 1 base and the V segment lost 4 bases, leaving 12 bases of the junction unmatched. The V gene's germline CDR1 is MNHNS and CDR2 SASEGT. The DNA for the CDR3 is TGTGCCAGCAGTGTAACTGTTCGCGGGAGGGCCCGCACAGATACGCAGTATTTT. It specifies CASSVTVRGRARTDTQYF.

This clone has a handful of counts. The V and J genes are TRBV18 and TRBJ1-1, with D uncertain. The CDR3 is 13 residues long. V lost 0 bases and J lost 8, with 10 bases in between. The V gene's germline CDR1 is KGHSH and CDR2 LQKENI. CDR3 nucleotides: TGTGCCAGCTCACCACCGGGCAGCCGGGAAGCTTTCTTT. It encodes CASSPPGSREAFF. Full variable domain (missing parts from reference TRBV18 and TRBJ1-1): NAGVMQNPRHLVRRRGQEARLRCSPMKGHSHVYWYRQLPEEGLKFMVYLQKENIIDESGMPKERFSAEFPKEGPSILRIQQVVRGDSAAYFCASSPPGSREAFFGQGTRLTVV.

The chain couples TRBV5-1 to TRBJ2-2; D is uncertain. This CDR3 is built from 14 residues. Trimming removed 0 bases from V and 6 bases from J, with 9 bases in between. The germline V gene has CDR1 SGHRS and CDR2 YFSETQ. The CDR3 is CASSLELSAGELFF. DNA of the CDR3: TGCGCCAGCAGCTTGGAACTAAGTGCCGGGGAGCTGTTTTTT.

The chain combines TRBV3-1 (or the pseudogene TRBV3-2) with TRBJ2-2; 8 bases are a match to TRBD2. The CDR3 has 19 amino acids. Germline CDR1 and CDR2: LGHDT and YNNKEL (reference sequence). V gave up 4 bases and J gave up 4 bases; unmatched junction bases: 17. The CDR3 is CASSLRGASGPSFTGELFF. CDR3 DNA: TGTGCCAGCAGCCTAAGAGGGGCTAGCGGGCCATCTTTCACCGGGGAGCTGTTTTTT.